These 18 T cell receptor beta chains came from one sample sequenced in a study of T cell responses to AZD1222 COVID-19 vaccine. Generated by immunoSEQ multiplex PCR, the TCRdb table keeps only in-frame clones and is missing some. Found here are under 150,000 clones, around nine tenths of them singletons; the top ten hold 2.5% to 3%. The sample was peripheral blood, taken on day 0 of MenACWY control vaccination. The receptor set was obtained from an adult in good health.

The genes are TRBV18 and TRBJ2-2; D call uncertain. V lost 1 base to trimming and J lost 10 bases, with 10 bases between them. The CDR3 length is 13 residues. Germline V gives CDR1 KGHSH, CDR2 LQKENI. The CDR3 DNA reads as TGTGCCAGCTCACCACAGGGCAGAGTGGAGCTGTTTTTT. As protein: CASSPQGRVELFF.

The CDR3 DNA reads TGTGCCAGCAGCGTAGGGGGGGCCCAAAGCTCCTACAATGAGCAGTTCTTC. Translation gives CASSVGGAQSSYNEQFF. V usage is TRBV9 and J usage is TRBJ2-1; D tentatively reads TRBD1 or TRBD2 (6 bases each). Trimming shortened V by 0 bases and J by 0 bases, and 13 bases separated the two germline ends. CDR3 length: 17 residues. Per the germline V gene, CDR1 is SGDLS and CDR2 is YYNGEE.

The chain combines TRBV5-1 with TRBJ1-2, with D maybe TRBD1 (6 bases). CDR3 length equals 14 residues. V shed 5 bases and J shed 14 bases, with 25 bases lying between them. Germline V gene data show CDR1 as SGHRS and CDR2 as YFSETQ. This CDR3 reads CASRPSPGGPSLTF. In DNA, the CDR3 is TGCGCCAGCAGACCCTCCCCCGGGGGGCCATCATTAACCTTC.

The gene calls are TRBV27 and TRBJ2-7; 7 bases map to TRBD2. After removal of 1 base from V and 4 bases from J, the junction contained 7 bases not matched to a gene. CDR1 and CDR2 (germline): MNHEY, SMNVEV (reference sequence). CDR3 size: 15 residues. Here the CDR3 DNA reads TGTGCCAGCAGTTTATGGGTGGGAGGGCCGTACGAGCAGTACTTC. Residues: CASSLWVGGPYEQYF.

The chain carries TRBV6-1 and TRBJ1-2; no firm D call. V was trimmed by 3 bases and J by 4 bases, leaving 9 bases between them. CDR1 is MNHNS, CDR2 SASEGT, per germline. The CDR3 is made up of 13 amino acids. CDR3 sequence: CASSESGSYGYTF. The CDR3 DNA reads as TGTGCCAGCAGTGAGTCCGGAAGCTATGGCTACACCTTC.

This chain joins TRBV20-1 and TRBJ2-7; a possible D gene is TRBD1 (6 bases). CDR1 is DFQATT and CDR2 is SNEGSKA in the germline V gene (reference sequence). The CDR3 is 10 amino acids. The CDR3 region has the DNA TGCAGCTTAGGGGGTTTGGAGCAGTACTTC. It encodes CSLGGLEQYF.

This clone was found once. The chain links TRBV7-3 to TRBJ2-1, with 13 positions matching TRBD2. This CDR3 is built from 17 residues. The V and J ends lost 5 bases and 4 bases, in that order; junction bases with no gene match: 8. Germline V CDR1 and CDR2: SGHTA, FQGTGA. The CDR3 region is CASSRLGLAGVYNEQFF. CDR3 coding DNA: TGTGCCAGCAGCCGCCTCGGACTAGCGGGAGTATACAATGAGCAGTTCTTC.

The J gene is TRBJ2-5, the V gene TRBV7-3; D perhaps matches TRBD1 (5 bases). This CDR3 spans 13 amino acids. Germline V gene data show CDR1 as SGHTA and CDR2 as FQGTGA. The V gene lost 2 bases and the J gene lost 5 bases, with 9 bases spanning the gap. The CDR3 spells CASSLGPGETQYF. The CDR3 DNA follows: TGTGCCAGCAGCTTAGGGCCAGGGGAGACCCAGTACTTC.

The CDR3, as DNA: TGTGCCTGGAGTGTATCAGGGGCCAACACCGGGGAGCTGTTTTTT. Translating gives CAWSVSGANTGELFF. This chain joins TRBV30 and TRBJ2-2; perhaps TRBD1 as D (6 bases). The CDR3 is made up of 15 amino acids. Germline V CDR1 and CDR2: GTSNPN, SVGIG (reference sequence). Trimming pared 0 bases from V and 2 bases from J, leaving 10 bases between.

The chain is built from TRBV9 and TRBJ2-1; D is unclear. The CDR3 totals 13 residues. Germline loops: CDR1 SGDLS, CDR2 YYNGEE. V lost 0 bases to trimming and J lost 7 bases, with 8 bases between them. The CDR3 DNA follows: TGTGCCAGCAGCGTAGGGCCGGTGAATGAGCAGTTCTTC. Translated: CASSVGPVNEQFF.

The chain has TRBV6-2 or TRBV6-3 and TRBJ2-7; D gene uncertain. The ends were cut back, 6 bases at V and 4 bases at J, with 7 bases in the middle. This CDR3 contains 11 residues. Germline CDR1 MNHEY, CDR2 SVGEGT. CDR3 protein: CASSRAYEQYF. CDR3 sequence (DNA): TGTGCCAGCAGCCGGGCGTACGAGCAGTACTTC.

This chain uses TRBV5-1 with TRBJ1-2, with D maybe TRBD1 (6 bases). Germline V gene lookup returns CDR1 SGHRS and CDR2 YFSETQ. V gave up 7 bases and J gave up 8 bases, with 18 bases separating them. The CDR3 sequence is 13 residues long. The chain's CDR3 is CASYDRLSAGYTF. The CDR3 DNA follows: TGCGCCAGCTACGACAGGCTCTCAGCGGGCTACACCTTC. The full variable domain, rest sourced from reference TRBV5-1 and TRBJ1-2, is KAGVTQTPRYLIKTRGQQVTLSCSPISGHRSVSWYQQTPGQGLQFLFEYFSETQRNKGNFPGRFSGRQFSNSRSEMNVSTLELGDSALYLCASYDRLSAGYTFGSGTRLTVV.

The chain is built from TRBV5-6 and TRBJ2-7, with D unresolved. This CDR3 is 14 amino acids long. Deletions cut 6 bases from V and 2 bases from J, with 15 bases between. Germline loops: CDR1 SGHDT, CDR2 YYEEEE. The chain's CDR3 is CASTRPVGTYEQYF. CDR3 bases: TGTGCCAGCACCCGCCCTGTGGGAACCTACGAGCAGTACTTC.

This clone has a single count. V is TRBV2 and J is TRBJ1-6; D is ambiguous. From germline, CDR1 is SNHLY and CDR2 FYNNEI. V lost 1 base to trimming and J lost 0 bases, with 13 bases between them. The CDR3 sequence is 18 residues long. This CDR3 is CASSEGYIGSSYNSPLHF. CDR3 nucleotides: TGTGCCAGCAGTGAAGGGTACATCGGTAGCTCCTATAATTCACCCCTCCACTTT.

The chain carries TRBV27 and TRBJ1-5; D possibly corresponds to TRBD1 (6 bases). The CDR3 has 16 residues. Germline V lookup: CDR1 MNHEY, CDR2 SMNVEV (reference sequence). The V end lost 8 bases, the J end lost 3 bases, and 20 bases lay between the germline ends. As DNA, the CDR3 is TGTGCCAGCCGCCGAGGGGGGGGATTGAACAATCAGCCCCAGCATTTT. Residues: CASRRGGGLNNQPQHF.

The table lists this clone with a few counts. The V and J genes are TRBV5-1 and TRBJ2-7, with D perhaps matching TRBD1 (6 bases). CDR3 size: 15 residues. Germline V lookup: CDR1 SGHRS, CDR2 YFSETQ. V lost 4 bases to trimming and J lost 2 bases, with 16 bases between them. The CDR3 region has the DNA TGCGCCAGCAGCGCATTTCCAGGGGTGGCCTACGAGCAGTACTTC. Translation gives CASSAFPGVAYEQYF.

This clone was seen a handful of times. V is TRBV23-1 and J is TRBJ1-6, with TRBD1 as a possible D gene (5 bases). TRBV23-1 is treated as an ORF (open reading frame) with a function not yet certain. The V gene lost 2 bases and the J gene lost 8 bases, with 16 bases spanning the gap. This CDR3 comprises 16 residues. CDR3 nucleotide sequence: TGCGCCAGCAGTCAACCTCGGGCAGGGTGGGATTCACCCCTCCACTTT. It specifies CASSQPRAGWDSPLHF.

V is TRBV6-4 and J is TRBJ1-6; 8 bases agree with TRBD1. Germline V gives CDR1 MRHNA, CDR2 SNTAGT. The length of the CDR3 is 14 residues. V shed 2 bases and J 7 bases; nucleotides not matched to a gene: 1. This CDR3 reads CASSDGQGNSPLHF. The CDR3 bases are TGTGCCAGCAGTGACGGACAGGGAAATTCACCCCTCCACTTT.